One sample yielded the 20 T cell receptor beta chains listed below, sequenced in a study of patients and donors after allogeneic stem cell transplantation. TCRdb reanalysed the RT-PCR reads using MiXCR and keeps one entry per CDR3 protein. This sample carries about 960,000 distinct CDR3 sequences, around 17% of them seen once, and the ten largest clones take around 6%. Sequenced material: blood, either unsorted or a sorted T cell fraction (not recorded which). Source of these receptors: a human donor who was either an allogeneic HSCT recipient or a stem cell or donor lymphocyte infusion donor (not recorded which). It is not recorded whose cells these are; they may come from a transplant donor.

The J gene is TRBJ1-1, the V gene TRBV10-3; possibly TRBD1 for D (5 bases). Germline assignment: CDR1 ENHRY and CDR2 SYGVKD. CDR3 size: 16 residues. V lost 0 bases and J 4 bases, leaving 15 bases between the germline ends. The CDR3 DNA is TGTGCCATCAGTGAGTCGCTGGGGGATGTTGGCACTGAAGCTTTCTTT. Protein product: CAISESLGDVGTEAFF.

This chain joins TRBV5-5 and TRBJ2-3; 8 nucleotides agree with TRBD2. From germline, CDR1 is SGHKS and CDR2 YYEKEE (reference sequence). There are 15 residues in the CDR3. V gave up 5 bases and J gave up 4 bases; unmatched junction bases: 9. The CDR3 loop reads CASRNGGARSDTQYF. CDR3 DNA: TGTGCCAGCAGAAACGGGGGGGCCCGGTCAGATACGCAGTATTTT.

This clonotype occurred a few times. The chain employs TRBV6-5 and TRBJ2-7; D might be TRBD1 (6 bases). V lost 0 bases, J lost 2 bases, and 11 bases lay in between. This CDR3 comprises 15 residues. The germline V gene has CDR1 MNHEY and CDR2 SVGAGI. In DNA form, the CDR3 reads TGTGCCAGCAGTTACTCTCGGACAGTTACCTACGAGCAGTACTTC. Amino acids: CASSYSRTVTYEQYF.

The rearrangement joins TRBV7-2 to TRBJ2-3; maybe TRBD1 (7 bases). Trimming shortened V by 4 bases and J by 4 bases, and 15 bases separated the two germline ends. Germline loops: CDR1 SGHTA, CDR2 FQGNSA. The CDR3 contains 15 residues. The CDR3 is CASSSNQGGADTQYF. The CDR3 nucleotides are TGTGCCAGCAGCTCAAATCAGGGGGGAGCAGATACGCAGTATTTT.

This clonotype was found a few times. This chain connects TRBV9 to TRBJ1-2, with D possibly matching TRBD1 (5 bases). The ends were cut back, 4 bases at V and 6 bases at J, with 13 bases in the middle. Germline V gene lookup returns CDR1 SGDLS and CDR2 YYNGEE. CDR3 length: 13 residues. The CDR3 loop is CASSSDTGDGYTF. CDR3 bases: TGTGCCAGCAGCTCAGACACGGGGGATGGCTACACCTTC.

The rearrangement joins TRBV6-1 to TRBJ1-5; D is perhaps TRBD1 (5 bases). Germline lookup yields CDR1 MNHNS and CDR2 SASEGT. V lost 7 bases, J lost 0 bases, and 10 bases lay in between. The CDR3 covers 14 residues. The CDR3 reads CASTEGSSNQPQHF. The CDR3 nucleotides are TGTGCCAGCACAGAGGGGAGTAGCAATCAGCCCCAGCATTTT.

This clonotype has only a few counts. V and J are TRBV12-3 or TRBV12-4 and TRBJ2-1; 11 bases agree with TRBD2. CDR3 size: 18 residues. V lost 1 base to trimming and J lost 1 base; unmatched junction nucleotides: 6. DNA of the CDR3: TGTGCCAGCAGTTTAGGGCCTAGCGGGGGGTATTCCTACAATGAGCAGTTCTTC. Amino acids: CASSLGPSGGYSYNEQFF.

This clonotype turned up a few times. This chain uses TRBV5-1 with TRBJ2-5, with D perhaps matching TRBD1 (5 bases). The CDR3 runs to 14 residues. The germline CDR1 and CDR2 sequences are SGHRS and YFSETQ. The V and J ends lost 2 bases and 2 bases respectively, with 10 bases between them. CDR3 coding DNA: TGCGCCAGCAGCTTACAGGACCCACAAGAGACCCAGTACTTC. This codes for CASSLQDPQETQYF.

In this sample, this clonotype turned up many times. The CDR3 sequence is CASSRPPYEQYF. The CDR3 DNA reads TGTGCCAGCAGCCGTCCGCCCTACGAGCAGTACTTC. This rearrangement joins TRBV12-3 or TRBV12-4 to TRBJ2-7; no firm D call. Between the trimmed V and J ends, which lost 6 bases and 2 bases, there was a span of 8 bases. The CDR3 runs to 12 residues.

This clonotype has just a few counts. This chain joins TRBV2 and TRBJ2-1; D is ambiguous. Trimming shortened V by 3 bases and J by 1 base, and 10 bases separated the two germline ends. The length of the CDR3 is 15 residues. From germline, CDR1 is SNHLY and CDR2 FYNNEI. The DNA of the CDR3 is TGTGCCAGCAGTGAGTCGGCTGATTCCTACAATGAGCAGTTCTTC. This translates into CASSESADSYNEQFF.

This clonotype was counted many times. The chain has TRBV12-3 or TRBV12-4 and TRBJ1-6; TRBD1 agrees at 10 bases. J lost 1 base, V lost 6 bases, and 3 bases had no gene match. There are 16 residues in the CDR3. The CDR3 spells CASSLDRGSYNSPLHF. As DNA, the CDR3 is TGTGCCAGCAGCCTGGACAGGGGGTCCTATAATTCACCCCTCCACTTT.

This clonotype appeared a few times. The chain couples TRBV11-3 to TRBJ2-1; D is undetermined. The CDR3 covers 14 residues. Trimming left V 1 base short and J 6 bases short, with 10 bases between. Per germline, CDR1 SGHNT and CDR2 YENEEA. CDR3 bases: TGTGCCAGCAGCTTAGGGCTACCCTCCAATGAGCAGTTCTTC. Its translation is CASSLGLPSNEQFF.

The V and J genes are TRBV2 and TRBJ2-7, with 7 bases matching TRBD1. V lost 2 bases and J lost 5; bases outside the gene matches: 3. CDR1 and CDR2 (germline): SNHLY, FYNNEI. This CDR3 has 13 residues. Here the CDR3 DNA reads TGTGCCAGCAGTGAAACAGGGGTGCACGAGCAGTACTTC. It translates to CASSETGVHEQYF.

The V and J genes are TRBV4-2 and TRBJ1-2; no clear D. The CDR3 length is 12 residues. V lost 2 bases and J 13 bases, leaving 14 bases between the germline ends. Germline assignment: CDR1 LGHNA and CDR2 YNFKEQ. The CDR3: CASSQLERATTF. CDR3 DNA sequence: TGTGCCAGCAGCCAACTTGAGAGGGCCACCACCTTC.

This clonotype was found a few times. This rearrangement joins TRBV3-1 to TRBJ2-1; TRBD1 aligns across 9 bases. Germline V gene lookup returns CDR1 LGHDT and CDR2 YNNKEL (reference sequence). The V and J ends lost 3 bases and 9 bases, in that order; junction bases with no gene match: 9. The CDR3 extends over 15 amino acids. CDR3 in amino acids: CASSHTTGGIGEQFF. DNA of the CDR3: TGTGCCAGCAGCCATACGACAGGGGGAATTGGTGAGCAGTTCTTC.

The CDR3 region is CSARMVALRDQETQYF. The CDR3, as DNA: TGCAGTGCTAGAATGGTGGCGCTGCGCGACCAAGAGACCCAGTACTTC. The chain employs TRBV20-1 and TRBJ2-5; D remains ambiguous. Trimming cost V 2 bases and J 0 bases, with 16 bases left between them. Germline V gene data show CDR1 as DFQATT and CDR2 as SNEGSKA (reference sequence). The CDR3 sequence is 16 residues long.

This clonotype was detected many times. The chain uses TRBV12-3 or TRBV12-4 and TRBJ2-1; D remains unclear. The germline V and J ends were trimmed by 3 bases and 0 bases, with 3 bases remaining between them. The CDR3 has 13 amino acids. CDR3 sequence (DNA): TGTGCCAGCAGTTTTGGCTCCTACAATGAGCAGTTCTTC. Translated: CASSFGSYNEQFF.

The table lists this clonotype with a few counts. The V gene is TRBV12-3 or TRBV12-4, the J gene TRBJ2-7; 10 nucleotides align to TRBD1. Germline trimming cut 3 bases from V and 5 bases from J; bases unmatched to any gene: 7. CDR3 length: 15 residues. This CDR3 is CASSFDRGRRDEQYF. The CDR3 DNA follows: TGTGCCAGCAGTTTCGACAGGGGGCGCCGGGACGAGCAGTACTTC.

Ten or more counts support this clonotype. This chain links TRBV12-3 or TRBV12-4 with TRBJ1-6; 8 bases align to TRBD1. This CDR3 has 15 residues. Germline trimming cut 4 bases from V and 9 bases from J; bases unmatched to any gene: 8. The CDR3 DNA sequence: TGTGCCAGCAGTTACCGGACAGGGAGGATTTCACCCCTCCACTTT. Amino acids: CASSYRTGRISPLHF.

The table lists this clonotype with a few counts. The rearrangement links TRBV6-1 to TRBJ2-3, with TRBD2 matching 8 bases. The CDR3 extends over 16 amino acids. The V segment lost 4 bases and the J segment 2 bases; nucleotides outside the gene matches: 8. Germline V lookup: CDR1 MNHNS, CDR2 SASEGT. As DNA, the CDR3 is TGTGCCAGCAGTGTGGGAGCGGGGGTTTTCACAGATACGCAGTATTTT. As protein: CASSVGAGVFTDTQYF.